The clone carrying this T cell receptor (beta chain) appeared a few times. The antigen remains unidentified. Within the sample, other DNA sequences also encode this same CDR3. Sequenced material consisted of expressed TCRB transcripts (all of the isolated RNA was reverse transcribed). TCRdb keeps only in-frame clones here, not all; method: immunoSEQ multiplex PCR. The sample carries hundreds of thousands of clones, about a sixth recorded once. The source of the sample is a study of beta chain features in type 1 diabetes. Overall study context: All samples together contributed 100 million to 120 million sorted cells for examination. The study, taken as a whole, reports: In every one of the four CD4+ subsets, TCRB CDR3s were moderately but significantly shorter in Type 1 diabetes patients.

Germline-derived CDR1 and CDR2 are LNHNV and YYDKDF (reference sequence). The ends were cut back, 0 bases at V and 3 bases at J, with 2 bases in the middle. This CDR3 region has 12 residues. This clonotype was sampled from a man aged 18 to 30 in good health. The V call is TRBV15, the J call TRBJ2-5; D call uncertain. The specimen sequenced was naive CD4+ T cells from blood. The DNA of the CDR3 is TGTGCCACCAGCAGAGAAAAAGAGACCCAGTACTTC. It translates to CATSREKETQYF.